Each of the 17 T cell receptor beta chains below was sequenced from the same sample in a study of human T cells and chemical hapten exposure. The time point here: pre-sensitization, week 0. Treatment noted: therapeutic diphenylcyclopropenone sensitization with weekly scalp DPC. One entry per CDR3 protein, called by TCRdb with MiXCR from the RACE reads. The table shows some 400,000 distinct CDR3 sequences, with roughly 4.6% occurring only once. This specimen consisted of whole blood, obtained in connection with sensitization to the hapten diphenylcyclopropenone (DPC). Every receptor here comes from a woman between 50 and 59 years old with alopecia areata. Some clones in this sample may be carry-over from other donors' samples.

This clonotype was recorded a few times. This rearrangement joins TRBV14 to TRBJ2-6, with a possible D match to TRBD1 (6 bases). CDR1 is SGHDN and CDR2 is FVKESK in the germline V gene. V was clipped by 4 bases and J by 0 bases, with 13 bases between them. This CDR3 is 17 amino acids long. CDR3 region: CASSLGHRASGANVLTF. The CDR3 DNA follows: TGTGCCAGCAGCCTGGGACATCGTGCCTCTGGGGCCAACGTCCTGACTTTC.

The rearrangement uses TRBV12-3 or TRBV12-4 and TRBJ1-5, with unresolved D. Between the trimmed V and J ends, which lost 3 bases and 4 bases, there was a span of 7 bases. The CDR3 has 13 amino acids. The CDR3 DNA reads as TGTGCCAGCAGTTTTGCAGAAAATCAGCCCCAGCATTTT. The encoded protein is CASSFAENQPQHF.

This clonotype has only a few counts. This sequence joins TRBV29-1 and TRBJ1-1, with D unclear. V gave up 3 bases and J gave up 6 bases, with 11 bases separating them. The CDR3 covers 12 residues. CDR1 SQVTM and CDR2 ANQGSEA come from the germline V gene. The CDR3 region is CSVERRKAEAFF. CDR3 coding DNA: TGCAGCGTTGAGAGGAGGAAGGCTGAAGCTTTCTTT.

This clonotype has a handful of counts. The J gene is TRBJ2-1, the V gene TRBV6-6; D might be TRBD1 or TRBD2, each matching 5 bases. The CDR3 spans 12 residues. V was pared by 4 bases and J by 8 bases, with 9 bases between. Germline CDR1 is MNHNY and CDR2 is SVGAGI (reference sequence). CDR3 sequence (DNA): TGTGCCAGCAGTTGGGGGACCGATGAGCAGTTCTTC. Amino acids: CASSWGTDEQFF.

This clonotype was picked up many times. The V call is TRBV12-3 or TRBV12-4, the J call TRBJ2-3; 9 positions agree with TRBD2. CDR3 size: 15 residues. V was clipped by 7 bases and J by 3 bases; unmatched bases: 8. CDR3 in DNA: TGTGCCAGCATTTTGTCTAGCGGGGATACAGATACGCAGTATTTT. Translation: CASILSSGDTDTQYF.

The V and J genes are TRBV7-9 and TRBJ2-7; D may be TRBD1 or TRBD2 (5 bases each). Germline-derived CDR1 and CDR2 are SEHNR and FQNEAQ (reference sequence). The CDR3 spans 16 residues. Between the trimmed V and J ends, which lost 4 bases and 3 bases, there was a span of 19 bases. The CDR3 nucleotides are TGTGCCAGCAGCTCCCCGCGTCAGGGACCGTACTACGAGCAGTACTTC. It is translated as CASSSPRQGPYYEQYF.

J is TRBJ1-1 and V is TRBV12-3 or TRBV12-4; D gene unclear. The CDR3 has 15 residues. Trimming took 4 bases from V and 2 from J, leaving 14 bases between them. CDR3 in amino acids: CASSSQKRANTEAFF. The CDR3 DNA reads as TGTGCCAGCAGTTCCCAGAAGCGGGCTAACACTGAAGCTTTCTTT.

The table lists this clonotype with many counts. The chain couples TRBV28 to TRBJ2-7; D may be TRBD1 (6 bases). CDR3 size: 13 residues. Deletions cut 7 bases from V and 4 bases from J, with 14 bases between. The germline gives CDR1 MDHEN, CDR2 SYDVKM. The CDR3 loop is CASTVPQGYEQYF. CDR3 in DNA: TGTGCCAGCACTGTACCGCAGGGGTACGAGCAGTACTTC.

This clonotype has a count of ten or more. The chain has TRBV27 and TRBJ2-3, with D possibly TRBD2 on 6 matching bases. Germline CDR1 reads MNHEY; CDR2 reads SMNVEV (reference sequence). CDR3 size: 17 residues. The V and J ends lost 5 bases and 0 bases respectively, with 18 bases between them. Here the CDR3 reads CASSPTAGTLSTDTQYF. The DNA of the CDR3 is TGTGCCAGCAGTCCAACCGCCGGGACTCTTAGCACAGATACGCAGTATTTT.

This clonotype has a count of ten or more. The chain is built from TRBV6-2 or TRBV6-3 and TRBJ2-3; 8 positions agree with TRBD1. This CDR3 comprises 17 residues. The V segment lost 2 bases and the J segment 1 base; nucleotides outside the gene matches: 8. The germline gives CDR1 MNHEY, CDR2 SVGEGT. As DNA, the CDR3 is TGTGCCAGCAGTTACATTGGCAGGGGGCTTCGCACAGATACGCAGTATTTT. Protein sequence: CASSYIGRGLRTDTQYF.

This clonotype was seen many times. The chain employs TRBV4-3 and TRBJ1-4, with TRBD1 identical over 10 bases. With 1 base clipped from V and 7 bases from J, the junction kept 6 bases outside the gene matches. The germline CDR1 and CDR2 sequences are LGHNA and YSLEER. The CDR3 has 16 residues. CDR3 in amino acids: CASSQVGGQGSEKLFF. For the CDR3, the DNA is TGCGCCAGCAGCCAAGTTGGGGGACAGGGGAGTGAAAAACTGTTTTTT.

This chain joins TRBV20-1 and TRBJ2-7; 8 bases line up with TRBD1. V shed 6 bases, J shed 0 bases, and the junction held 7 bases outside the gene matches. The CDR3 has 14 amino acids. CDR1 is DFQATT, CDR2 SNEGSKA, per germline (reference sequence). The CDR3 region is CSAQNRGFSYEQYF. The CDR3 DNA reads as TGCAGTGCCCAGAACAGGGGGTTCTCCTACGAGCAGTACTTC.

This clonotype was counted many times. The genes are TRBV28 and TRBJ2-5, with TRBD2 matching 9 bases. The CDR3 sequence is 15 residues long. From germline, CDR1 is MDHEN and CDR2 SYDVKM. V lost 8 bases and J lost 5; bases outside the gene matches: 12. The CDR3 is CASSSGGRAIETQYF. CDR3 coding DNA: TGTGCCAGCTCCAGTGGCGGGAGGGCCATCGAGACCCAGTACTTC.

This clonotype was picked up many times. The chain uses TRBV18 and TRBJ1-1; D is perhaps TRBD1 (5 bases). V shed 3 bases and J shed 1 base, with 9 bases lying between them. This CDR3 contains 14 residues. Germline V lookup: CDR1 KGHSH, CDR2 LQKENI. The DNA of the CDR3 is TGTGCCAGCTCACCGTCGGGGCAGAACACTGAAGCTTTCTTT. Protein: CASSPSGQNTEAFF. The whole variable domain, filled in from reference TRBV18 and TRBJ1-1, reads NAGVMQNPRHLVRRRGQEARLRCSPMKGHSHVYWYRQLPEEGLKFMVYLQKENIIDESGMPKERFSAEFPKEGPSILRIQQVVRGDSAAYFCASSPSGQNTEAFFGQGTRLTVV.

This clonotype was seen many times. The J gene is TRBJ1-6, the V gene TRBV7-8, with TRBD1 identical over 10 bases. Germline V gene lookup returns CDR1 SGHVS and CDR2 FQNEAQ. The CDR3 spans 15 residues. V gave up 4 bases and J gave up 6 bases; unmatched junction bases: 3. The CDR3 loop is CASSSTGGGNSPLHF. The CDR3 nucleotides are TGTGCCAGCAGCTCGACAGGGGGCGGTAATTCACCCCTCCACTTT.

This sequence joins TRBV14 and TRBJ2-7, with unresolved D. CDR1 is SGHDN, CDR2 FVKESK, per germline. Deletions cut 1 base from V and 5 bases from J, with 6 bases between. This CDR3 region has 12 residues. This CDR3 is CASSQVEHEQYF. As DNA, the CDR3 is TGTGCCAGCAGCCAAGTAGAGCACGAGCAGTACTTC.

In nucleotides, the CDR3 is TGTGCCAGCAGTTACTCGATTGGCGGGGCCAACGTCCTGACTTTC. Its protein is CASSYSIGGANVLTF. The chain recombines TRBV6-5 with TRBJ2-6; D remains unclear. Trimming removed 0 bases at V and 4 bases at J, with 7 bases between. This CDR3 spans 15 amino acids. Germline CDR1 MNHEY, CDR2 SVGAGI.